In this sample, the clone carrying this T cell receptor (beta chain) turned up a few times. Its antigen is currently unknown. This sample is part of a study of beta chain features in type 1 diabetes. Whole-study results and caveats: Type 1 diabetes patients showed a moderate but significant shortening of TCRB CDR3s in all four CD4+ subsets. The naive, central memory and Treg TCRB repertoires of patients appeared to be more similar to one another than those of healthy donors. Fewer junction insertions and more nucleotide deletions appeared in type 1 diabetes patients.

Germline V gene lookup returns CDR1 SGHVS and CDR2 FNYEAQ. The CDR3 spans 16 residues. V gave up 1 base and J gave up 4 bases; unmatched junction bases: 7. Sorted CD4+ subsets: naive, central memory, regulatory, stem cell-like memory (CD45RO/CCR7/CD25/CD127/CD95/CD27 panel). Sequencing targeted expressed TCRB transcripts, as all isolated RNA had been reverse transcribed. The protocol was immunoSEQ multiplex PCR, while the TCRdb copy is restricted to in-frame clones and leaves out a portion. This table holds 350,000 to 400,000 clones, over 12% found once. The sequencing input was naive CD4+ T cells from blood. This TCR was sampled from a young woman in good health. The J gene is TRBJ2-3, the V gene TRBV7-6; 8 bases fit TRBD1. The CDR3 loop reads CASSLVWTGSADTQYF. CDR3 DNA sequence: TGTGCCAGCAGCTTAGTCTGGACAGGGTCAGCAGATACGCAGTATTTT.